This entry concerns a single T cell receptor (beta chain). What it binds is not known. The sample is drawn from a study of regulatory T cells in long-lasting Graves disease. Study-wide points: Persistent cases favored TRBV28, TRBJ1-2 and TRBJ2-5. It was possible that the small sample size reduced accuracy.

Relying on iRepertoire HTBI primers and Arm-PCR of CDR3 regions, the team built TCR beta libraries. TCRdb ran MiXCR on the multiplex PCR reads and lists one entry per CDR3 protein. The repertoire holds 500,000 to 700,000 distinct CDR3 sequences, with roughly 30% as singletons. Per germline, CDR1 SSHAT and CDR2 FNYEAQ (reference sequence). V was clipped by 3 bases and J by 5 bases, with 10 bases between them. The CDR3 length is 13 residues. Time point noted: persistent/refractory GD, antithyroid drugs over 5 years with positive TRAb. Extracted PBMC RNA gave rise to the TCR library. The sample was peripheral blood mononuclear cells (PBMCs), taken when the disease was refractory, from a patient treated with antithyroid drugs. V usage is TRBV7-7 and J usage is TRBJ2-5, with a weak D call TRBD2 (7 bases). The TCR originated in a female donor with Graves disease. The CDR3 region is CASSFAGAETQYF. In DNA form, the CDR3 reads TGTGCCAGCAGCTTCGCGGGGGCGGAGACCCAGTACTTC.